The entry below describes one T cell receptor beta chain. In germline, CDR1 is LNHDA, CDR2 SQIVND (reference sequence). With 2 bases removed from V and 8 bases from J, the gap between germline ends came to 25 bases. This CDR3 spans 18 amino acids. Generated by immunoSEQ multiplex PCR, the TCRdb table keeps only in-frame clones and is missing some. The sample consists of about 38,000 clones, around 83% of them appearing once. The sample is drawn from a study of control samples from healthy donors and cancer patients. The chain links TRBV19 to TRBJ2-4; the D gene is possibly TRBD2 (6 bases). Source material: PBMCs. The source of this sequence is a woman aged 55-70 years with lung cancer. The CDR3 loop is CASSIKVSSGLLSDIQYF. In DNA form, the CDR3 reads TGTGCCAGTAGTATAAAAGTCAGTTCGGGACTCCTTTCAGACATTCAGTACTTC.